This T cell receptor beta chain was identified during a study of shared clonotypes between healthy human individuals. Findings of the study overall: Specimens sampled were limited to blood, with tissue repertoires likely differing.

The CDR3 runs 12 residues. The ends were cut back, 7 bases at V and 3 bases at J, with 9 bases in the middle. Per germline, CDR1 SNHLY and CDR2 FYNNEI. Note on this clone: Its target is not known.

Data came from immunoSEQ multiplex PCR; TCRdb stores just in-frame clones and leaves some out. This sample has about 2.4 million clones, with over 85% found just once. Every donor was a Caucasian adult from Nashville, Tennessee. Subsets obtained from CD4+ cells comprised CD45RA+ naive and CD45RA-negative memory cells. J is TRBJ1-1 and V is TRBV2, with D hard to call. The sequence was obtained from a man younger than 35 in good health. Some clones in this sample may be carry-over from other donors' samples. The sample taken for sequencing was naive CD4+ T cells from PBMCs. Subset in this sample: CD45RA+ positively selected. The CDR3 here is CASILGYTEAFF. The CDR3 DNA sequence: TGTGCCAGCATTCTGGGGTACACTGAAGCTTTCTTT.